This is a list of T cell receptor beta chains from one sample in a study of blood T cell repertoires in COVID-19. Data came from immunoSEQ multiplex PCR; TCRdb stores just in-frame clones and leaves some out. The sample has 140,000 to 150,000 clones, around 78% seen once. Sequencing was done on a sample of peripheral blood. The receptor set was obtained from a woman aged 60-70 years with acute or convalescent COVID-19. CDR3s include the opening cysteine and the closing phenylalanine or tryptophan. Each record gives: CDR3 DNA, CDR3 protein, J gene, clone size, D gene, V gene. A D gene is named only where the DNA matches it firmly. For some rows the clone size is stated as once, few or many, or as a class when expanded; others skip it.

DNA: TGTGCCAGCAGCATGGGACTAGCGGGCCATAGCTCCTACGAGCAGTACTTC; CDR3: CASSMGLAGHSSYEQYF; J: TRBJ2-7; size: -; D: TRBD2; V: TRBV27
DNA: TGCGCCAGCAGCTTGGCTCCACTAGCTTCGAATGAGCAGTTCTTC; CDR3: CASSLAPLASNEQFF; J: TRBJ2-1; size: -; D: -; V: TRBV5-1
DNA: TGTGCCAGCAGCGTAGGTACTAGCGGGCTAACCGGGGAGCTGTTTTTT; CDR3: CASSVGTSGLTGELFF; J: TRBJ2-2; size: few; D: TRBD2; V: TRBV9
DNA: TGCGCCAGCAGCTGGGGACTTCCCGGGGGACTAGCGGGAGGATCGATCTCCTACAATGAGCAGTTCTTC; CDR3: CASSWGLPGGLAGGSISYNEQFF; J: TRBJ2-1; size: -; D: TRBD2; V: TRBV5-1
DNA: TGTGCCAGCAGCTTAAGTGCGGGGACGAACACCGGGGAGCTGTTTTTT; CDR3: CASSLSAGTNTGELFF; J: TRBJ2-2; size: -; D: -; V: TRBV11-3
DNA: TGCGCCAGCAGCTTGGCCGGGCGGGAACACAATGAGCAGTTCTTC; CDR3: CASSLAGREHNEQFF; J: TRBJ2-1; size: -; D: -; V: TRBV5-1
DNA: TGTGCCAGCAGTTTAATGGGCCTTGGGGAGGAAGCTTTCTTT; CDR3: CASSLMGLGEEAFF; J: TRBJ1-1; size: -; D: -; V: TRBV28
DNA: TGTGCCAGCAGCCAAGACGATCGTGCCGCGGGAGGGCCAGAGACCCAGTACTTC; CDR3: CASSQDDRAAGGPETQYF; J: TRBJ2-5; size: -; D: TRBD2; V: TRBV4-2
DNA: TGCGCCAGCAGCTTGGTGTCAGGGGGTCAGCCCCAGCATTTT; CDR3: CASSLVSGGQPQHF; J: TRBJ1-5; size: -; D: TRBD1; V: TRBV5-1
DNA: TGCGCCAGCAGCGAAAGGGTTGGCGGGGGGCGCACAGATACGCAGTATTTT; CDR3: CASSERVGGGRTDTQYF; J: TRBJ2-3; size: -; D: TRBD2; V: TRBV5-1
DNA: TGTGCCAGCACCCCGACGGGGGTGGGGACCACTGAAGCTTTCTTT; CDR3: CASTPTGVGTTEAFF; J: TRBJ1-1; size: -; D: -; V: TRBV2
DNA: TGCGCCAGCAGCTTGGCAGGGTTTGACGAGCAGTACTTC; CDR3: CASSLAGFDEQYF; J: TRBJ2-7; size: few; D: -; V: TRBV5-1
DNA: TGTGCCAGCAGCTCACGACAGGGATGGTATGAAAAACTGTTTTTT; CDR3: CASSSRQGWYEKLFF; J: TRBJ1-4; size: -; D: TRBD1; V: TRBV11-2
DNA: TGTGCCAGCAGTGAAACAAGGGGTACTGAAGCTTTCTTT; CDR3: CASSETRGTEAFF; J: TRBJ1-1; size: -; D: -; V: TRBV6-1
DNA: TGCGCCAGCAGCTTGGCCCTAGGGGGTAGCTATGGCTACACCTTC; CDR3: CASSLALGGSYGYTF; J: TRBJ1-2; size: -; D: -; V: TRBV5-1
DNA: TGTGCCAGCAGCTCGGGCAGGGAAAACACCGGGGAGCTGTTTTTT; CDR3: CASSSGRENTGELFF; J: TRBJ2-2; size: -; D: -; V: TRBV5-6
DNA: TGTGCCAGCAGTTTATCTTCGGACTCCCTAGGCCTCAACAATGAGCAGTTCTTC; CDR3: CASSLSSDSLGLNNEQFF; J: TRBJ2-1; size: -; D: -; V: TRBV27
DNA: TGTGCCAGCAGTTTGTCAGGGCCGGGCTATGGCTACACCTTC; CDR3: CASSLSGPGYGYTF; J: TRBJ1-2; size: many; D: -; V: TRBV27
DNA: TGTGCCAGCAGCTTGCTTGTGAACGCGCGAGAGACCCAGTACTTC; CDR3: CASSLLVNARETQYF; J: TRBJ2-5; size: -; D: -; V: TRBV5-5
DNA: TGTGCCTGGAGTGGTACAGGGACGAGGCTACGATATGGCTACACCTTC; CDR3: CAWSGTGTRLRYGYTF; J: TRBJ1-2; size: -; D: -; V: TRBV30
DNA: TGTGCCAGCAGTGAATTTCGGTCGTTAAGTACTGAGCAGTTCTTC; CDR3: CASSEFRSLSTEQFF; J: TRBJ2-1; size: -; D: -; V: TRBV6-1
DNA: TGTGCCAGCAGTGAAACAGGGGGTCAAGCTTTCTTT; CDR3: CASSETGGQAFF; J: TRBJ1-1; size: -; D: TRBD1; V: TRBV12-3/TRBV12-4
DNA: TGCAGCGTTGAGGGACTAGCGGAGACCCAGTACTTC; CDR3: CSVEGLAETQYF; J: TRBJ2-5; size: -; D: TRBD2; V: TRBV29-1
DNA: TGTGCCAGCAGCTTTGATGCGGGAGGCCACTCCACCGGGGAGCTGTTTTTT; CDR3: CASSFDAGGHSTGELFF; J: TRBJ2-2; size: -; D: TRBD2; V: TRBV7-2
DNA: TGTGCCAGCAGCCTGACTAGCTCCTTATCGCAGTACTTC; CDR3: CASSLTSSLSQYF; J: TRBJ2-7; size: once; D: TRBD2; V: TRBV27
DNA: TGTGCCAGCAGTGAAGGGCAACCCAGCAATCAGCCCCAGCATTTT; CDR3: CASSEGQPSNQPQHF; J: TRBJ1-5; size: -; D: -; V: TRBV6-1
DNA: TGTGCCAGCAGCTTAGAGCGATGGGAGCAGTTCTTC; CDR3: CASSLERWEQFF; J: TRBJ2-1; size: -; D: -; V: TRBV7-9
DNA: TGTGCCAGCAGTGAATGGCTAGCGGAGAACAATGAGCAGTTCTTC; CDR3: CASSEWLAENNEQFF; J: TRBJ2-1; size: -; D: TRBD2; V: TRBV6-1
DNA: TGTGCCTGGGGCCCTGGCGGGGGAGACACTGAAGCTTTCTTT; CDR3: CAWGPGGGDTEAFF; J: TRBJ1-1; size: -; D: -; V: TRBV30
DNA: TGCGCCACCCGGGAGGGGGCCGGCGGGAACACTGAAGCTTTCTTT; CDR3: CATREGAGGNTEAFF; J: TRBJ1-1; size: -; D: TRBD1; V: TRBV5-1
DNA: TGTGCCAGCAGTGACTCGATTAAGGGGGCTGGCGGGGAGCTGTTTTTT; CDR3: CASSDSIKGAGGELFF; J: TRBJ2-2; size: few; D: TRBD1; V: TRBV6-4